Listed below are T cell receptor beta chains from one sample, sequenced in a study of blood T cell repertoires in COVID-19. Profiling relied on immunoSEQ multiplex PCR, and the TCRdb table lists in-frame clones only, not all of them. The sample yields approximately 470,000 clones, about nine tenths seen once. Sequencing was carried out using PBMCs or T cells enriched from blood (not recorded which). These receptors were collected from a woman younger than 35 who had recovered from COVID-19. Each CDR3 is given with its conserved first and last residue. D genes are given only for firm matches. Some rows have no size entry. The others give once, few or many, or a class for an expanded clone.

d_call j_call clone_size cdr3_length v_call cdr3_aa cdr3_nt
TRBD1 TRBJ1-1 NA 13 TRBV2 CASRGQPNTEAFF TGTGCCAGCAGGGGACAGCCGAACACTGAAGCTTTCTTT
NA TRBJ2-3 NA 13 TRBV7-2 CASSSESGDTQYF TGTGCCAGCAGCTCTGAATCAGGGGATACGCAGTATTTT
NA TRBJ2-2 NA 11 TRBV6-5 CASLRAGELFF TGTGCCAGCCTCCGAGCCGGGGAGCTGTTTTTT
TRBD1 TRBJ1-2 NA 16 TRBV19 CASSTLTGGRIGGYTF TGTGCCAGTAGTACCTTAACAGGGGGCAGAATAGGTGGCTACACCTTC
TRBD1 TRBJ1-1 few 14 TRBV18 CASSRPQGETEAFF TGTGCCAGCTCACGCCCGCAGGGGGAAACTGAAGCTTTCTTT
NA TRBJ2-5 NA 14 TRBV2 CASSETARYETQYF TGTGCCAGCAGTGAAACGGCTAGGTATGAGACCCAGTACTTC
NA TRBJ2-3 NA 14 TRBV6-5 CASTIRGGTDTQYF TGTGCCAGCACTATACGAGGCGGCACAGATACGCAGTATTTT
TRBD1 TRBJ1-2 NA 13 TRBV5-1 CASSLSGGDGYTF TGCGCCAGCAGCTTATCAGGGGGCGATGGCTACACCTTC
TRBD2 TRBJ2-7 NA 17 TRBV4-1 CASSQEVVGGFRGEQYF TGCGCCAGCAGCCAAGAAGTGGTGGGGGGGTTCCGGGGCGAGCAGTACTTC
NA TRBJ2-7 NA 11 TRBV5-6 CASSSGYEQYF TGTGCCAGCAGCTCAGGTTACGAGCAGTACTTC
TRBD1 TRBJ1-4 NA 15 TRBV27 CASRQGEATNEKLFF TGTGCCAGCAGGCAGGGGGAAGCAACTAATGAAAAACTGTTTTTT
NA TRBJ2-7 NA 18 TRBV7-9 CASSDRLLPGRGFYEQYF TGTGCCAGCAGCGATCGACTTCTTCCGGGCCGAGGGTTTTACGAGCAGTACTTC
NA TRBJ2-5 NA 14 TRBV18 CASSRGRVQETQYF TGTGCCAGCTCACGGGGGCGCGTCCAAGAGACCCAGTACTTC
NA TRBJ2-7 NA 14 TRBV2 CASGGAAAYYEQYF TGTGCCAGCGGGGGGGCGGCGGCCTATTACGAGCAGTACTTC
TRBD1 TRBJ2-7 NA 16 TRBV7-9 CASSLAITGVDYEQYF TGTGCCAGCAGCTTAGCGATCACAGGGGTGGATTACGAGCAGTACTTC
NA TRBJ1-2 NA 14 TRBV5-4 CASTVTGVDYGYTF TGTGCCAGCACCGTGACAGGAGTGGACTATGGCTACACCTTC
NA TRBJ1-2 NA 14 TRBV6-4 CASSDSESFYGYTF TGTGCCAGCAGTGACTCGGAGTCCTTCTATGGCTACACCTTC
TRBD2 TRBJ2-5 NA 13 TRBV27 CASSLSGAETQYF TGTGCCAGCAGTTTAAGCGGGGCCGAGACCCAGTACTTC
TRBD2 TRBJ2-5 NA 15 TRBV9 CASSSPGTSGETQYF TGTGCCAGCAGCTCTCCCGGGACTAGTGGAGAGACCCAGTACTTC
TRBD1 TRBJ1-2 NA 13 TRBV5-6 CASSQTGDYGYTF TGTGCCAGCAGCCAAACAGGGGACTATGGCTACACCTTC
NA TRBJ1-5 NA 12 TRBV24-1 CATGAANQPQHF TGTGCCACCGGGGCAGCCAATCAGCCCCAGCATTTT
NA TRBJ1-2 few 15 TRBV7-2 CASSLEGESNYGYTF TGTGCCAGCAGCTTAGAAGGGGAAAGCAACTATGGCTACACCTTC
TRBD1 TRBJ2-5 NA 15 TRBV5-1 CASSSLQGAGETQYF TGCGCCAGCAGCTCCCTACAGGGGGCTGGAGAGACCCAGTACTTC
NA TRBJ1-1 NA 12 TRBV28 CASSPNGDEAFF TGTGCCAGCAGTCCTAACGGAGACGAAGCTTTCTTT
TRBD1 TRBJ1-6 few 14 TRBV7-9 CASSLTGGFSPLHF TGTGCCAGCAGCTTAACAGGGGGGTTTTCACCCCTCCACTTT
NA TRBJ1-1 NA 14 TRBV11-2 CASSLGGGPTEAFF TGTGCCAGCAGCTTAGGGGGGGGGCCCACTGAAGCTTTCTTT
NA TRBJ1-3 NA 13 TRBV19 CASCISSGNTIYF TGTGCCAGTTGCATCAGTTCTGGAAACACCATATATTTT
NA TRBJ2-1 few 13 TRBV11-3 CASSFGVRNEQFF TGTGCCAGCAGCTTCGGGGTACGCAATGAGCAGTTCTTC
TRBD2 TRBJ2-3 once 17 TRBV7-9 CASRPGLAGAITDTQYF TGTGCCAGCAGACCCGGACTAGCGGGGGCGATCACAGATACGCAGTATTTT
NA TRBJ2-5 NA 14 TRBV5-1 CASSLGLVGETQYF TGCGCCAGCAGCTTGGGACTTGTAGGTGAGACCCAGTACTTC
NA TRBJ1-5 once 15 TRBV19 CASTMGGGSNQPQHF TGTGCCAGTACCATGGGGGGTGGGAGCAATCAGCCCCAGCATTTT
NA TRBJ2-3 NA 16 TRBV9 CASSPLGGGVADTQYF TGTGCCAGCAGCCCCCTCGGGGGTGGCGTAGCAGATACGCAGTATTTT
NA TRBJ1-2 NA 14 TRBV10-3 CAISESQGGYGYTF TGTGCCATCAGTGAGTCGCAGGGAGGCTATGGCTACACCTTC
NA TRBJ2-2 NA 13 TRBV30 CAWSVWNTGELFF TGTGCCTGGAGCGTCTGGAACACCGGGGAGCTGTTTTTT
NA TRBJ1-4 NA 15 TRBV30 CAWSTRDMVLRKLFF TGTGCCTGGAGCACAAGGGACATGGTTTTACGGAAACTGTTTTTT
TRBD2 TRBJ2-1 NA 15 TRBV7-3 CASSRGTSGGSEQFF TGTGCCAGCAGCCGTGGGACTAGCGGGGGAAGTGAGCAGTTCTTC
NA TRBJ2-7 NA 13 TRBV6-5 CASSPGWYYEQYF TGTGCCAGCTCCCCAGGGTGGTACTACGAGCAGTACTTC
TRBD1 TRBJ1-6 NA 14 TRBV19 CASTPRTGRSPLHF TGTGCCAGTACCCCACGGACAGGGAGGTCACCCCTCCACTTT
TRBD1 TRBJ2-7 NA 14 TRBV5-1 CASSGDRGSYEQYF TGCGCCAGCTCCGGGGACAGGGGTTCCTACGAGCAGTACTTC